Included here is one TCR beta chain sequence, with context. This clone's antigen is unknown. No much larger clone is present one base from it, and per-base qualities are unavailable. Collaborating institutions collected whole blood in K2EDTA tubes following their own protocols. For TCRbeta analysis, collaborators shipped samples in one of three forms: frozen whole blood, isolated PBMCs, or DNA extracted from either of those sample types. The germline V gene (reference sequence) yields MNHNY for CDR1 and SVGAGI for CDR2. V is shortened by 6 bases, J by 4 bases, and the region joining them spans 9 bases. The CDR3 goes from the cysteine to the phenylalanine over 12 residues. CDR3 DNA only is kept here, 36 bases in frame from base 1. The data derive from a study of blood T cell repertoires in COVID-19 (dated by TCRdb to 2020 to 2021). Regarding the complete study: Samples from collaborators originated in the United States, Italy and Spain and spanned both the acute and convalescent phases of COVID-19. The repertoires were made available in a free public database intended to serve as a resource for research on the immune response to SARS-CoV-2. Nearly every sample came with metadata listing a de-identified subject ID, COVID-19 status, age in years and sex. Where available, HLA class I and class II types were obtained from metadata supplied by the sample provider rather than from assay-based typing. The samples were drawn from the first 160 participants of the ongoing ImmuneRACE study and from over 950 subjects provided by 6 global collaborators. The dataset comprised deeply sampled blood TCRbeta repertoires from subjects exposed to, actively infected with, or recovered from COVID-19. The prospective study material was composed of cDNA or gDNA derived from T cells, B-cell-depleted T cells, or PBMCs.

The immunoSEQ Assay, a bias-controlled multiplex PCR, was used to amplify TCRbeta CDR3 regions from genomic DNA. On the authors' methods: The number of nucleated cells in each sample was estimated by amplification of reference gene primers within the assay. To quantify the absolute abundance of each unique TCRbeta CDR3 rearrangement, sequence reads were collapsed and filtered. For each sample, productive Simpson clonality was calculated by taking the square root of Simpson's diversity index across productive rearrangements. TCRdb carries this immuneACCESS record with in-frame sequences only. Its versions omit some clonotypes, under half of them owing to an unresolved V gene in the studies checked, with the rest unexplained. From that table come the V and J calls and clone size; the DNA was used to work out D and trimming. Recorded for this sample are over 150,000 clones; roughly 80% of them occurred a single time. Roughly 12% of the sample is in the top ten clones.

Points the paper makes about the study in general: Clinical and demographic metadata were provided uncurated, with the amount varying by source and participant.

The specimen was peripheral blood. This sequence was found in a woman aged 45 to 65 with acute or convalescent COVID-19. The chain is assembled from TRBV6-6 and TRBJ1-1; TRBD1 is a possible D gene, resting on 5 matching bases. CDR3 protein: CASSQQVTEAFF. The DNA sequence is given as TGTGCCAGCAGCCAACAGGTCACTGAAGCTTTCTTT.